This passage covers 16 T cell receptor beta chains from one sample sequenced in a study of blood T cells in healthy people across ages. Then a second PCR, running about 6 to 12 cycles, was carried out with a sample-barcoded 5' primer and a J-beta primer mix. TCRdb used MiXCR to reprocess the 5' RACE reads, holding one entry per CDR3 protein. The profile shows roughly 500,000 distinct CDR3 sequences, 20% to 30% of them singletons. These data also featured in a second study, about T cells of mothers and their children.

Input material: blood. The receptors were gathered from a boy under 18 in good health.

The chain couples TRBV2 to TRBJ2-3; D uncertain. V lost 6 bases to trimming and J lost 4 bases, with 17 bases between them. The CDR3 totals 15 residues. CDR1 SNHLY and CDR2 FYNNEI come from the germline V gene. The CDR3 coding sequence is TGTGCCAGCAGGAAGTCCCTAATACAGTCAGATACGCAGTATTTT. As protein: CASRKSLIQSDTQYF.

The J gene is TRBJ2-5, the V gene TRBV28, with D perhaps TRBD1 (6 bases). The CDR3 is 17 amino acids. Germline CDR1 is MDHEN and CDR2 is SYDVKM. V lost 3 bases, J lost 11 bases, and 28 bases lay in between. In DNA, the CDR3 is TGTGCCAGCAGTTTGTCTCTCGGGTCTGGGGGCGTGGGAGAGCAGTACTTC. It translates to CASSLSLGSGGVGEQYF. The entire variable domain, with the rest obtained from reference TRBV28 and TRBJ2-5, is as follows: DVKVTQSSRYLVKRTGEKVFLECVQDMDHENMFWYRQDPGLGLRLIYFSYDVKMKEKGDIPEGYSVSREKKERFSLILESASTNQTSMYLCASSLSLGSGGVGEQYFGPGTRLLVL.

DNA of the CDR3: TGTGCCAGCAGTTTAAACAGGGGAAATACAGATACGCAGTATTTT. Amino acids: CASSLNRGNTDTQYF. V usage is TRBV27 and J usage is TRBJ2-3; 7 bases line up with TRBD1. CDR3 length equals 15 residues. Per germline, CDR1 MNHEY and CDR2 SMNVEV (reference sequence). V was pared by 2 bases and J by 3 bases, with 5 bases of the junction left unmatched.

The sample holds many counts of this clonotype. V usage is TRBV7-6 and J usage is TRBJ1-4; TRBD1 matches 10 bases. Germline V lookup: CDR1 SGHVS, CDR2 FNYEAQ. The length of the CDR3 is 14 residues. Germline trimming cut 5 bases from V and 8 bases from J; bases unmatched to any gene: 5. CDR3 region: CASSPGTGEEKLFF. CDR3 DNA sequence: TGTGCCAGCAGCCCCGGGACAGGGGAAGAAAAACTGTTTTTT.

DNA for the CDR3: TGTGCCAGCACCATGGGGGCAGGGCCGGTCCTGACTAATGAAAAACTGTTTTTT. Its translation is CASTMGAGPVLTNEKLFF. The chain combines TRBV12-3 or TRBV12-4 with TRBJ1-4; a possible D gene is TRBD1 (6 bases). The CDR3 has 18 residues. The V end was cut by 7 bases, the J end by 2 bases, with 23 bases between.

This chain links TRBV4-3 with TRBJ2-1; 7 bases are shared with TRBD2. The CDR3 is 17 amino acids. The V and J ends lost 1 base and 4 bases, in that order; junction bases with no gene match: 10. Germline CDR1 and CDR2: LGHNA and YSLEER. Here the CDR3 reads CASSQVGGGSNYNEQFF. DNA of the CDR3: TGCGCCAGCAGCCAAGTGGGAGGCGGGAGCAATTACAATGAGCAGTTCTTC.

This clonotype has only a few counts. The chain uses TRBV7-9 and TRBJ2-2; 7 bases are a match to TRBD2. Looked up from germline, CDR1 is SEHNR and CDR2 is FQNEAQ (reference sequence). The CDR3 length is 14 residues. Unmatched junction bases numbered 5, after V lost 5 bases and J lost 5 bases. This CDR3 reads CASSLQLATGELFF. The CDR3 region has the DNA TGTGCCAGCAGCCTCCAACTAGCGACCGGGGAGCTGTTTTTT.

The chain combines TRBV7-2 with TRBJ2-5, with unresolved D. The V end lost 5 bases, the J end lost 2 bases, and 12 bases lay between the germline ends. CDR1 and CDR2 (germline): SGHTA, FQGNSA. This CDR3 is built from 14 residues. The CDR3 DNA reads TGTGCCAGCAGCCGTCACGGGCTGCAAGAGACCCAGTACTTC. Its translation is CASSRHGLQETQYF.

The V call is TRBV27, the J call TRBJ2-7, with 7 bases identical to TRBD2. Unmatched junction bases numbered 5, after V lost 3 bases and J lost 3 bases. Germline assignment: CDR1 MNHEY and CDR2 SMNVEV (reference sequence). CDR3 length: 14 residues. DNA of the CDR3: TGTGCCAGCAGTTTCATTGGGGGGGACTACGAGCAGTACTTC. Its translation is CASSFIGGDYEQYF.

Of note for this clonotype: A much larger clonotype is one base distant, so this may be a read error. The chain recombines TRBV28 with TRBJ2-1; 8 bases agree with TRBD2. The germline gives CDR1 MDHEN, CDR2 SYDVKM. CDR3 length equals 16 residues. CDR3 amino acids: CPSSVLTGGPYNEQFF. The CDR3 DNA is TGTCCCAGCAGTGTACTTACGGGGGGGCCTTACAATGAGCAGTTCTTC.

This clonotype occurred a few times. One end of the junction does not line up with germline, which may come from a read error. The chain has TRBV7-2 and TRBJ1-1; D possibly corresponds to TRBD1 (5 bases). CDR1 is SGHTA, CDR2 FQGNSA, per germline. The CDR3 has 12 amino acids. The CDR3 region is CASSLAALGPIF. The CDR3 coding sequence is TGTGCCAGCAGCTTGGCTGCTTTGGGACCCATCTTT.

The V call is TRBV20-1, the J call TRBJ2-5, with TRBD2 matching 13 bases. This CDR3 region has 15 residues. Germline values: CDR1 DFQATT, CDR2 SNEGSKA (reference sequence). V trimming: 3 bases; J trimming: 2 bases; junction bases outside the gene matches: 3. CDR3 in amino acids: CSARGLAGQQETQYF. Written as DNA, the CDR3 is TGCAGTGCTAGGGGACTAGCGGGACAACAAGAGACCCAGTACTTC.

This clonotype was picked up a small number of times. The rearrangement links TRBV24-1 to TRBJ2-1; 12 bases map to TRBD2. From germline, CDR1 is KGHDR and CDR2 SFDVKD. Germline trimming cut 0 bases from V and 7 bases from J; bases unmatched to any gene: 3. The CDR3 consists of 16 residues. CDR3 sequence: CATSDLRTSGVNEQFF. The CDR3 region has the DNA TGTGCCACCAGTGATTTGAGGACTAGCGGGGTAAATGAGCAGTTCTTC.

The CDR3, as DNA: TGTGCCAGCAGCCGGGACAGGGGGGCAGGAAACACCATATATTTT. It translates to CASSRDRGAGNTIYF. This chain joins TRBV7-2 and TRBJ1-3; 11 bases agree with TRBD1. In germline, CDR1 is SGHTA, CDR2 FQGNSA. CDR3 length equals 15 residues. Germline trimming cut 5 bases from V and 4 bases from J; bases unmatched to any gene: 4.

The J gene is TRBJ1-1, the V gene TRBV28; D is perhaps TRBD1 (5 bases). Germline V gene data show CDR1 as MDHEN and CDR2 as SYDVKM. The V end lost 4 bases, the J end lost 2 bases, and 14 bases lay between the germline ends. This CDR3 is built from 15 residues. CDR3 DNA: TGTGCCAGCAGTTACCCCGGGACGGCAAACACTGAAGCTTTCTTT. Its protein product is CASSYPGTANTEAFF.

This clonotype was counted only a few times. V usage is TRBV7-3 and J usage is TRBJ2-5; D is unclear. The J call is uncertain, as TRBJ2-1 better fits the DNA end. The germline CDR1 and CDR2 sequences are SGHTA and FQGTGA. This CDR3 has 14 residues. The CDR3: CASSLVRDNDEQFF. In DNA form, the CDR3 reads TGTGCCAGCAGCTTGGTCCGAGACAATGATGAGCAGTTCTTC.